Each of the 3 T cell receptor beta chains below was sequenced from the same sample in a study of CD8 T cells in Susac syndrome. RNA totalling roughly 0.45 to 1 ug underwent reverse transcription with random hexamers. TCRdb independently ran MiXCR on the immunoSEQ multiplex PCR reads; one entry per CDR3 protein. This table has a few hundred thousand distinct CDR3 sequences, around 93% appearing once. Sequenced material: CD4+ T cells from PBMCs. These receptors all stem from a human donor with multiple sclerosis.

V and J are TRBV25-1 and TRBJ1-2; no firm D call. V lost 1 base to trimming and J lost 4 bases, with 13 bases between them. CDR1 and CDR2 from the germline V gene are MGHDK and SYGVNS. The CDR3 length is 15 residues. Written as DNA, the CDR3 is TGTGCCAGCAGTGAATGGGGAGGATCAGGCTATGGCTACACCTTC. Protein: CASSEWGGSGYGYTF.

The gene calls are TRBV3-1 and TRBJ2-5; no clear D gene. CDR3 length: 12 amino acids. CDR1 is LGHDT and CDR2 is YNNKEL in the germline V gene (reference sequence). V lost 0 bases and J lost 3, with 2 bases in between. The CDR3 spells CASSQDEETQYF. CDR3 in DNA: TGTGCCAGCAGCCAAGATGAAGAGACCCAGTACTTC.

This rearrangement joins TRBV30 to TRBJ1-2; D is unresolved. The CDR3 sequence is 14 residues long. The germline gives CDR1 GTSNPN, CDR2 SVGIG (reference sequence). Trimming removed 0 bases at V and 2 bases at J, with 10 bases between. CDR3 nucleotides: TGTGCCTGGAGTGTACTTGGCAGGAACTATGGCTACACCTTC. Protein sequence: CAWSVLGRNYGYTF.